This T cell receptor beta chain is from a study of cytomegalovirus exposure and HLA in healthy donors. V lost 2 bases and J 6 bases, leaving 7 bases between the germline ends. The CDR3 consists of 11 residues. Germline values: CDR1 DFQATT, CDR2 SNEGSKA (reference sequence). A single count supports this clone. The PCR made use of 60 Vbeta and 13 Jbeta primers. Data came from immunoSEQ multiplex PCR; TCRdb stores just in-frame clones and leaves some out. Of 40,000 or so clones listed, roughly 81% were seen once; the top ten hold less than 7%. The gene calls are TRBV20-1 and TRBJ1-2, with D possibly TRBD1 on 6 matching bases. This clonotype was sampled from a young man in good health and CMV-seronegative. The specimen was PBMCs. The CDR3 spells CSARQGHGYTF. DNA for the CDR3: TGCAGTGCTAGACAGGGGCATGGCTACACCTTC.